Sequencing of this T cell receptor beta chain was carried out in a study of identical twins. Broader study findings: Out-of-frame alpha sequences common to twins were enriched for low generation probability.

This clonotype was detected only a few times. Its antigen remains unknown. CDR1 and CDR2 (germline): SGHRS, YFSETQ. The length of the CDR3 is 15 residues. Trimming took off 4 bases at V and 0 bases at J, with 13 bases between the two ends. In TCRdb, the 5' RACE reads were re-called with MiXCR into one record per CDR3 protein. The profile shows roughly 700,000 distinct CDR3 sequences, less than 10% of them singletons. These records were also assigned to another study, of yellow fever vaccine responses in identical twins.

This TCR derives from a woman between 18 and 29 years old in good health. Sequenced sample: PBMCs. The chain recombines TRBV5-1 with TRBJ1-2, with D possibly matching TRBD1 (5 bases). CDR3 DNA sequence: TGCGCCAGCAGCCCCACAGGCAGGGCTAACTATGGCTACACCTTC. Translating gives CASSPTGRANYGYTF.